The entry that follows covers one TCR beta chain sequence. Its antigen remains unknown. The record originates from a study of CD8 T cells in Susac syndrome. Findings and caveats of the study: It was acknowledged in the study that the number of individuals who were included in its TCR sequencing and HLA analysis was relatively small.

The CDR3 is 14 amino acids. CDR1 is GTSNPN, CDR2 SVGIG, per germline (reference sequence). V shed 3 bases and J shed 4 bases, with 13 bases lying between them. Purification of the CD8+ and CD4+ T cells relied on negative isolation, and TEMRA cells underwent FACS enrichment. With random hexamers, reverse transcription was performed on roughly 0.45 to 1 ug of RNA. The amplification used immunoSEQ multiplex PCR on TCR beta CDR3; it spanned 54 Vbeta and 13 Jbeta. From the immunoSEQ multiplex PCR reads, TCRdb called clonotypes with MiXCR, one entry per CDR3 protein. The table has about 430,000 distinct CDR3 sequences, more than 80% seen once; the top ten hold about 0.12%.

The TCR originated in a human donor with multiple sclerosis. The sample comprised CD8+ T cells from PBMCs. J is TRBJ2-1 and V is TRBV30, with a tentative D call TRBD2 (5 bases). CDR3 DNA sequence: TGTGCCTGGAGGATTAGCGAGGAATACAATGAGCAGTTCTTC. This translates into CAWRISEEYNEQFF.